This T cell receptor (beta chain) was observed in a study of OX40 agonist ivuxolimab in advanced cancers. The repertoire was sequenced with immunoSEQ multiplex PCR; TCRdb's copy has only in-frame clones and lacks some. Among about 57,000 clones listed, around 86% were seen once. The CDR3 has 14 residues. V was shortened by 3 bases and J by 5 bases, with 13 bases between the two germline ends. Germline-derived CDR1 and CDR2 are WNHNN and SYGVQD (reference sequence). Systemic immunosuppression or autoimmune disease history was grounds to exclude patients. The TCR comes from an adult with an advanced solid tumor such as melanoma, head and neck, liver or kidney cancer. The sequencing used CD4+ or CD8+ T cells sorted from blood, collected in a trial of the OX40 agonist ivuxolimab. This sequence joins TRBV10-1 and TRBJ1-1; D is perhaps TRBD1 (5 bases). In nucleotides, the CDR3 is TGCGCCAGCAGTGATGGGGGAATTAAGACTGAAGCTTTCTTT. Encoded protein: CASSDGGIKTEAFF.